The following is a T cell receptor (beta chain) sequence with its context. Its antigen remains unknown. As every portion of the isolated RNA was reverse transcribed, the sequencing read expressed TCRB transcripts. Libraries were prepared by immunoSEQ multiplex PCR; TCRdb keeps only in-frame clonotypes and omits some of them. The sample yields about half a million clones, approximately 31% seen once. Germline CDR1 reads SGHDT; CDR2 reads YYEEEE. CDR3 length: 13 amino acids. With 6 bases clipped from V and 5 bases from J, the junction kept 6 bases outside the gene matches. The data derive from a study of beta chain features in type 1 diabetes. The study's findings and limits: PCR might favor shorter templates, but any such skew would affect patients and controls equally.

Averaging approximately 120 mL, one heparinised blood draw came from each individual donor. Staining for CD45RO/CCR7/CD25/CD127/CD95/CD27 allowed sorting of CD4+ naive, central memory, regulatory and stem cell-like memory cells. Purity above 95% was achieved in all sorted populations. The sample was naive CD4+ T cells from blood. This sequence joins TRBV5-6 and TRBJ2-7; 9 bases line up with TRBD1. This clonotype was obtained from a man between 18 and 35 years old in good health. Here the CDR3 reads CASTPGQGHEQYF. The CDR3 DNA follows: TGTGCCAGCACCCCCGGACAGGGGCACGAGCAGTACTTC.